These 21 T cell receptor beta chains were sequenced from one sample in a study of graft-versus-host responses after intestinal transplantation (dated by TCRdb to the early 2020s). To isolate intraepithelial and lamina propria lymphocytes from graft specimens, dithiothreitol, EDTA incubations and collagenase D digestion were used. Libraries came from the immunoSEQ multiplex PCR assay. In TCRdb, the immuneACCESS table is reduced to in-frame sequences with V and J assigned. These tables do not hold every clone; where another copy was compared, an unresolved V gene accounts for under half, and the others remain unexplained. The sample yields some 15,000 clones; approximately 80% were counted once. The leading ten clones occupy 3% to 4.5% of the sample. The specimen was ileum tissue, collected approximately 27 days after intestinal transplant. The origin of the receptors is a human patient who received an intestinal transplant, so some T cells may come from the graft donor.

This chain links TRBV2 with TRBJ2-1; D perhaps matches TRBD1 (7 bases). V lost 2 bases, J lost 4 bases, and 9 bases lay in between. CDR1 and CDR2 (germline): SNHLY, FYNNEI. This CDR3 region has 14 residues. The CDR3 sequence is CASSEQGGYNEQFF. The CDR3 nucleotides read TGTGCCAGCAGTGAACAGGGGGGATACAATGAGCAGTTCTTC.

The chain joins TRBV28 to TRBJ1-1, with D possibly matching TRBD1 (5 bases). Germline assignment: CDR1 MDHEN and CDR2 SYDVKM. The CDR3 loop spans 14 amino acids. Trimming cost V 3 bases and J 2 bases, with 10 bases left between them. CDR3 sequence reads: CASSFDRFNTEAFF. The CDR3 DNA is TGTGCCAGCAGTTTTGACAGATTTAACACTGAAGCTTTCTTT. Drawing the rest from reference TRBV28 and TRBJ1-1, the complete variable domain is DVKVTQSSRYLVKRTGEKVFLECVQDMDHENMFWYRQDPGLGLRLIYFSYDVKMKEKGDIPEGYSVSREKKERFSLILESASTNQTSMYLCASSFDRFNTEAFFGQGTRLTVV.

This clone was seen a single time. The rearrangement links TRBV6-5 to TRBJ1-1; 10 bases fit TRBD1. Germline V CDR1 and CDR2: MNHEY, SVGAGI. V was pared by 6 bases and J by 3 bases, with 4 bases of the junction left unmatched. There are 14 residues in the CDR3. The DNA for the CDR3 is TGTGCCAGCAGCCCGGACAGGGGGGACACTGAAGCTTTCTTT. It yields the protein CASSPDRGDTEAFF.

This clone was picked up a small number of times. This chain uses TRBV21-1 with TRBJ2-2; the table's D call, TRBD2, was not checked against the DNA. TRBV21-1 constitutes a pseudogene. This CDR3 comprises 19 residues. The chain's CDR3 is CASSKRRSGGHSNTGELFF. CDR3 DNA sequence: TGTGCCAGCAGCAAAAGAAGGAGCGGGGGGCATTCGAACACCGGGGAGCTGTTTTTT.

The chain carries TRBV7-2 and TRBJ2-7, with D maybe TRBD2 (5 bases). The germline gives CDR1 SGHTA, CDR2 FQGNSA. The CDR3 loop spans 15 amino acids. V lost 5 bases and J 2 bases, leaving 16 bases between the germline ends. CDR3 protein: CASSPSEGAPYEQYV. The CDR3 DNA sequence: TGTGCCAGCAGCCCGTCTGAGGGCGCCCCCTACGAGCAGTACGTC.

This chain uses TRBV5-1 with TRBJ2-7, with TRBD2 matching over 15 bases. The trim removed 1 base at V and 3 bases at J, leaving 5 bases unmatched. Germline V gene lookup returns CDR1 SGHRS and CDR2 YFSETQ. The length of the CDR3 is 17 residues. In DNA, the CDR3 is TGCGCCAGCAGCTTGTTACCGGGACTAGCGGGAGGCTACGAGCAGTACGTC. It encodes CASSLLPGLAGGYEQYV.

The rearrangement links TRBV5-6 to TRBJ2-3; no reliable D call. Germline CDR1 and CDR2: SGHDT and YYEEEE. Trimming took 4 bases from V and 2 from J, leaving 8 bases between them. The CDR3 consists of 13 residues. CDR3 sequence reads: CASSRDFTDTQYF. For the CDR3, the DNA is TGTGCCAGCAGCCGAGACTTCACAGATACGCAGTATTTT.

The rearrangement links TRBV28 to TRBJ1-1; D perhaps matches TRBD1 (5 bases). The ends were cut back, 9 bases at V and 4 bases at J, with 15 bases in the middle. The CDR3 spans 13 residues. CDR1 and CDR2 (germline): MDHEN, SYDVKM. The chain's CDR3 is CASTGEGVTEAFF. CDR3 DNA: TGTGCCAGTACTGGGGAAGGGGTCACTGAAGCTTTCTTT. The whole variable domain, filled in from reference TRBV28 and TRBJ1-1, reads DVKVTQSSRYLVKRTGEKVFLECVQDMDHENMFWYRQDPGLGLRLIYFSYDVKMKEKGDIPEGYSVSREKKERFSLILESASTNQTSMYLCASTGEGVTEAFFGQGTRLTVV.

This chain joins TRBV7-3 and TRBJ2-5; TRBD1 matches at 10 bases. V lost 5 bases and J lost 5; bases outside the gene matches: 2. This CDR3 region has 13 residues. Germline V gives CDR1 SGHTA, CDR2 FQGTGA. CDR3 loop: CASSPDRGETQYF. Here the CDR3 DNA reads TGTGCCAGCAGCCCGGACAGGGGGGAGACCCAGTACTTC. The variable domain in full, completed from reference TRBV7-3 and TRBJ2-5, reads GAGVSQTPSNKVTEKGKYVELRCDPISGHTALYWYRQSLGQGPEFLIYFQGTGAADDSGLPNDRFFAVRPEGSVSTLKIQRTERGDSAVYLCASSPDRGETQYFGPGTRLLVL.

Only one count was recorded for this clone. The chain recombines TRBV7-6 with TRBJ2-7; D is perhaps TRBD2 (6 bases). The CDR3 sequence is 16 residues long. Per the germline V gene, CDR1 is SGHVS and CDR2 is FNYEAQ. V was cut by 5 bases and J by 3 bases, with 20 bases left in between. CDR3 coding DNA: TGTGCCAGCAGCCCCGAGCCCGGGACTGGGGGCTACGAGCAGTACTTC. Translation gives CASSPEPGTGGYEQYF.

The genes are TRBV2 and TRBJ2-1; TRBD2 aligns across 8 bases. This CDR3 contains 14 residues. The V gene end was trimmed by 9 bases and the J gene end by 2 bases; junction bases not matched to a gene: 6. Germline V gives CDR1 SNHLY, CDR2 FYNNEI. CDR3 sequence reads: CARSGSGTYNEQFF. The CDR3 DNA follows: TGTGCCAGGTCCGGTAGCGGGACCTACAATGAGCAGTTCTTC.

In nucleotides, the CDR3 is TGTGCCAGCAGCCAAGATCTCAGGGGACTAGCGGGGGGGCGGCCTAGCACAGATACGCAGTATTTT. It codes for CASSQDLRGLAGGRPSTDTQYF. This chain connects TRBV4-2 to TRBJ2-3, with 16 bases identical to TRBD2. With V trimmed by 0 bases and J by 0 bases, 12 bases remained unmatched. Germline CDR1 LGHNA, CDR2 YNFKEQ. The CDR3 extends over 22 amino acids.

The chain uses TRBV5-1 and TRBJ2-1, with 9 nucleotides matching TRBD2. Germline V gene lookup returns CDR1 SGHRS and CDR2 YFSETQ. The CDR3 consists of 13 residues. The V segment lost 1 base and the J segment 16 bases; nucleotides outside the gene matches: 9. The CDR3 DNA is TGCGCCAGCAGCTTGACAGGGGAGCGGGGGGTTTTCTTC. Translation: CASSLTGERGVFF.

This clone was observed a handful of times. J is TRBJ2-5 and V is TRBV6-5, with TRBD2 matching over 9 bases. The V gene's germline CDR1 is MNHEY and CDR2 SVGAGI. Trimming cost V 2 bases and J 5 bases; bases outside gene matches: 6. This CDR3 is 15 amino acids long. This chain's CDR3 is CASSYSGGSGETQYF. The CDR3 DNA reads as TGTGCCAGCAGTTACAGCGGGGGGTCGGGGGAGACCCAGTACTTC.

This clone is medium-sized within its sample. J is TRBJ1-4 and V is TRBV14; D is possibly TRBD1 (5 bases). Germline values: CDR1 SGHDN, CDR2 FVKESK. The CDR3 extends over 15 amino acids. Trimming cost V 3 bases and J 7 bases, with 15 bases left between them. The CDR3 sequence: CASSHTAGGSEKLFF. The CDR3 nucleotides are TGTGCCAGCAGCCATACGGCGGGGGGGAGTGAAAAACTGTTTTTT.

The CDR3 loop is CASRPGSTEAFF. CDR3 nucleotides: TGTGCCAGCAGGCCCGGGAGCACTGAAGCTTTCTTT. The rearrangement joins TRBV6-1 to TRBJ1-1; D uncertain. The CDR3 covers 12 residues. Germline V lookup: CDR1 MNHNS, CDR2 SASEGT. The V gene lost 6 bases and the J gene lost 4 bases, with 9 bases spanning the gap.

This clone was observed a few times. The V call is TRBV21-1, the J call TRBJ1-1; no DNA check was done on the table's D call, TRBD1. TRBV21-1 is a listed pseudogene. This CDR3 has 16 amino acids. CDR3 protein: CASSKDCGTGGPEAFF. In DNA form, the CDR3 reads TGTGCCAGCAGCAAAGATTGTGGTACAGGGGGCCCTGAAGCTTTCTTT.

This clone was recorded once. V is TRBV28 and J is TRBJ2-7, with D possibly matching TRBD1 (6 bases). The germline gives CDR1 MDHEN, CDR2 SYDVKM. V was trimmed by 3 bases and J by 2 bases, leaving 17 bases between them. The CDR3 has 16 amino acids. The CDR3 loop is CASSLATGTTTYEQYF. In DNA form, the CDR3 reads TGTGCCAGCAGTTTGGCCACCGGGACAACCACCTACGAGCAGTACTTC.

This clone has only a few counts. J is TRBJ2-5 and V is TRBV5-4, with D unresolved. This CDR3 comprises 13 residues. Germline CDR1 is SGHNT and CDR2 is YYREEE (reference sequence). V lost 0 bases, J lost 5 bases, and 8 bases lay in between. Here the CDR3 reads CASSLGLVETQYF. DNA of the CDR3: TGTGCCAGCAGCTTGGGACTTGTTGAGACCCAGTACTTC.

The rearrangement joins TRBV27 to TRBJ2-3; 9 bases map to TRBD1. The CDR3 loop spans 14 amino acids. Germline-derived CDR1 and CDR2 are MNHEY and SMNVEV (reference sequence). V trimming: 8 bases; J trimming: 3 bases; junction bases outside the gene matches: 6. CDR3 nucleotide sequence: TGTGCCAGCCCCGGGACAGGGAGGACAGATACGCAGTATTTT. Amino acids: CASPGTGRTDTQYF.

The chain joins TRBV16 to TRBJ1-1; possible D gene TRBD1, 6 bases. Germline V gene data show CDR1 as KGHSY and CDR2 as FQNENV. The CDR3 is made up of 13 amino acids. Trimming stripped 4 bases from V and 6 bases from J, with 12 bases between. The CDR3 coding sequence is TGTGCCAGCAGCCCAGGGGTCGGGGCTGAAGCTTTCTTT. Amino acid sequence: CASSPGVGAEAFF.